This T cell receptor beta chain was found in a study of vaccination effects on CD4 cells after COVID-19. The ViraFEST assay expanded antigen-specific CD4+ T cells with viral peptide pools before sequencing. Cells that had been cultured for ten to eleven days were the source of isolated CD4+ T cells. Nucleocapsid antibodies were negative in the vaccine recipients, who had never had SARS-CoV-2 infection. Here immunoSEQ multiplex PCR was the method, and the copy in TCRdb shows in-frame clones only, minus some. The sample shows about 73,000 clones, approximately 72% of them seen only once. Germline CDR1 SNHLY, CDR2 FYNNEI. With 7 bases removed from V and 11 bases from J, the gap between germline ends came to 11 bases. CDR3 length: 11 amino acids. This clone was counted between two and nine times. Its antigen is currently unknown.

The sequenced sample was CD4+ T cells from PBMCs cultured with HCoV-NL63 spike peptides, obtained before COVID-19 vaccination. The chain uses TRBV2 and TRBJ1-4; no definite D call. This clonotype originated in a human donor who received a COVID-19 vaccine. CDR3 DNA: TGTGCCAGCACTAGGGCGGCCAAACTGTTTTTT. Protein product: CASTRAAKLFF.